This T cell receptor (beta chain) was sequenced in a study of radiation and T cells in renal cell carcinoma. About the research overall: Nephrectomy followed 15 Gy stereotactic body radiation by 4 weeks.

The time point denotes: baseline pretreatment blood. The treatment: 15 Gy SBRT to primary tumor, nephrectomy 4 weeks later. Clear cell pathology was present in this patient's renal cell carcinoma. General observations from the study: Pretreatment tumor biopsies were lacking, so baseline clonotypes are unknown. From baseline, blood top tumor clonotypes peaked at 2 weeks post-radiation.

Clones were sequenced by immunoSEQ multiplex PCR, and TCRdb holds only the in-frame ones, with some missing. The sample lists roughly 130,000 clones; roughly 90% were seen once. Looked up from germline, CDR1 is SEHNR and CDR2 is FQNEAQ (reference sequence). The CDR3 is made up of 12 amino acids. V was shortened by 5 bases and J by 5 bases, with 9 bases between the two germline ends. This clone was recorded a few times. Its antigen remains unknown. The sequences come from blood, collected from a patient whose treatment included radiotherapy and nephrectomy. The sequence was obtained from a woman aged 45-60 years with renal cell carcinoma. The V gene is TRBV7-9, the J gene TRBJ1-1, with D maybe TRBD1 (5 bases). DNA for the CDR3: TGTGCCAGCAGCCAGGGAGGGACTGAAGCTTTCTTT. Protein: CASSQGGTEAFF. The full variable domain, in which reference TRBV7-9 and TRBJ1-1 provide the parts outside the CDR3, is DTGVSQNPRHKITKRGQNVTFRCDPISEHNRLYWYRQTLGQGPEFLTYFQNEAQLEKSRLLSDRFSAERPKGSFSTLEIQRTEQGDSAMYLCASSQGGTEAFFGQGTRLTVV.